This is a list of T cell receptor beta chains from one sample in a study of blood T cell repertoires in COVID-19. Libraries were prepared by immunoSEQ multiplex PCR; TCRdb keeps only in-frame clonotypes and omits some of them. Among around 380,000 clones listed, about 90% were seen once. Input material: PBMCs or T cells enriched from blood (not recorded which). The receptors stem from a man under 40 who had recovered from COVID-19. Both conserved end residues are part of each CDR3. Fields, in order: D gene, J gene, V gene, clone size, CDR3 protein, CDR3 DNA. A D gene is named only where the DNA matches it firmly. Clone size is given for some rows only: seen once, a few or many times, or a class if the clone is expanded.

D: .
J: TRBJ2-3
V: TRBV7-6
size: .
CDR3: CASSLGLTETDTQYF
DNA: TGTGCCAGCAGCTTAGGCCTGACAGAAACAGATACGCAGTATTTT

D: TRBD1
J: TRBJ1-4
V: TRBV7-8
size: .
CDR3: CASSWDSGHEKLFF
DNA: TGTGCCAGCAGCTGGGACAGCGGGCATGAAAAACTGTTTTTT

D: TRBD1
J: TRBJ2-4
V: TRBV19
size: .
CDR3: CASSIDRATGSGNIQYF
DNA: TGTGCCAGTAGTATAGATAGAGCGACAGGGAGCGGTAACATTCAGTACTTC

D: TRBD2
J: TRBJ2-5
V: TRBV14
size: .
CDR3: CASSQGGVETQYF
DNA: TGTGCCAGCAGCCAGGGGGGGGTGGAGACCCAGTACTTC

D: .
J: TRBJ1-6
V: TRBV14
size: .
CDR3: CASSQKEQYNSPLHF
DNA: TGTGCCAGCAGCCAAAAGGAGCAATATAATTCACCCCTCCACTTT

D: TRBD1
J: TRBJ1-4
V: TRBV7-9
size: .
CDR3: CASSPGQGLWEKLFF
DNA: TGTGCCAGCAGCCCGGGACAGGGTCTTTGGGAAAAACTGTTTTTT

D: .
J: TRBJ1-3
V: TRBV4-1
size: .
CDR3: CASSQERVISGNTIYF
DNA: TGCGCCAGCAGCCAAGAACGGGTCATCTCTGGAAACACCATATATTTT

D: TRBD1
J: TRBJ2-7
V: TRBV29-1
size: .
CDR3: CSGQGARIYEQYF
DNA: TGCAGCGGACAGGGCGCACGGATCTACGAGCAGTACTTC

D: .
J: TRBJ1-5
V: TRBV4-2
size: .
CDR3: CASSPTGYSNQPQHF
DNA: TGTGCCAGCAGTCCTACAGGGTATAGCAATCAGCCCCAGCATTTT

D: .
J: TRBJ1-1
V: TRBV19
size: .
CDR3: CASSIGATNTEAFF
DNA: TGTGCCAGTAGTATAGGGGCGACAAACACTGAAGCTTTCTTT

D: TRBD1
J: TRBJ1-1
V: TRBV10-3
size: .
CDR3: CATTGDGNTEAFF
DNA: TGTGCCACCACAGGGGACGGGAACACTGAAGCTTTCTTT

D: .
J: TRBJ1-1
V: TRBV15
size: .
CDR3: CATSYGRGTEAFF
DNA: TGTGCCACCAGCTACGGGAGGGGGACTGAAGCTTTCTTT

D: .
J: TRBJ1-4
V: TRBV4-1
size: .
CDR3: CASSHPRVARNEKLFF
DNA: TGCGCCAGCAGCCACCCCAGGGTGGCACGGAATGAAAAACTGTTTTTT

D: TRBD1
J: TRBJ1-6
V: TRBV19
size: .
CDR3: CASESDRDAPLHF
DNA: TGTGCCAGTGAATCGGACAGGGACGCACCCCTCCACTTT

D: .
J: TRBJ2-1
V: TRBV5-1
size: .
CDR3: CASSLTQAPYNEQFF
DNA: TGCGCCAGCAGCTTGACCCAGGCCCCTTACAATGAGCAGTTCTTC

D: .
J: TRBJ1-1
V: TRBV11-2
size: once
CDR3: CASSLGRRRDLNTEAFF
DNA: TGTGCCAGCAGCTTAGGGCGTCGCCGGGACTTGAACACTGAAGCTTTCTTT

D: .
J: TRBJ1-3
V: TRBV30
size: .
CDR3: CAWSANSGNTIYF
DNA: TGTGCCTGGAGTGCAAACTCTGGAAACACCATATATTTT

D: .
J: TRBJ1-1
V: TRBV9
size: few
CDR3: CASSVGSRDTEAFF
DNA: TGTGCCAGCAGCGTAGGGTCTCGGGACACTGAAGCTTTCTTT

D: TRBD1
J: TRBJ1-4
V: TRBV5-5
size: .
CDR3: CASSWGQGKGEKLFF
DNA: TGTGCCAGCAGCTGGGGACAGGGAAAGGGGGAAAAACTGTTTTTT

D: .
J: TRBJ2-3
V: TRBV30
size: .
CDR3: CAWSVWRATTDTQYF
DNA: TGTGCCTGGAGTGTCTGGCGGGCGACCACAGATACGCAGTATTTT

D: .
J: TRBJ1-2
V: TRBV9
size: .
CDR3: CASSVEQSYGYTF
DNA: TGTGCCAGCAGCGTAGAACAATCCTATGGCTACACCTTC

D: .
J: TRBJ2-7
V: TRBV7-6
size: .
CDR3: CASSPGVGTYEQYF
DNA: TGTGCCAGCAGCCCAGGGGTGGGCACCTACGAGCAGTACTTC

D: .
J: TRBJ2-7
V: TRBV10-3
size: .
CDR3: CAISERKGQGQAVQYF
DNA: TGTGCCATCAGTGAGCGTAAGGGGCAGGGGCAGGCTGTGCAGTACTTC

D: TRBD2
J: TRBJ2-5
V: TRBV10-3
size: .
CDR3: CAISDSSGAQETQYF
DNA: TGTGCCATCAGTGATTCGAGCGGGGCCCAAGAGACCCAGTACTTC

D: .
J: TRBJ2-5
V: TRBV4-3
size: .
CDR3: CASSQDSSGKTQYF
DNA: TGCGCCAGCAGCCAGGACTCATCCGGGAAGACCCAGTACTTC

D: .
J: TRBJ2-7
V: TRBV27
size: few
CDR3: CASSLLRQGPPEQYF
DNA: TGTGCCAGCAGTCTACTGCGGCAGGGGCCGCCCGAGCAGTACTTC

D: .
J: TRBJ1-1
V: TRBV5-4
size: .
CDR3: CASSAVAGQNTEAFF
DNA: TGTGCCAGCAGCGCGGTTGCGGGGCAGAACACTGAAGCTTTCTTT

D: TRBD1
J: TRBJ1-2
V: TRBV3-1/TRBV3-2
size: .
CDR3: CASSQASRGLNGYTF
DNA: TGTGCCAGCAGCCAAGCGTCCAGGGGGTTAAATGGCTACACCTTC

D: .
J: TRBJ2-5
V: TRBV20-1
size: .
CDR3: CSARREETQYF
DNA: TGCAGTGCTAGGAGAGAAGAGACCCAGTACTTC

D: TRBD1
J: TRBJ2-1
V: TRBV29-1
size: .
CDR3: CSVEDQVTGTYNEQFF
DNA: TGCAGCGTTGAAGATCAAGTGACAGGGACCTACAATGAGCAGTTCTTC

D: .
J: TRBJ1-2
V: TRBV12-3/TRBV12-4
size: .
CDR3: CASSIDRYGYTF
DNA: TGTGCCAGCAGTATCGACAGGTACGGCTACACCTTC

D: TRBD2
J: TRBJ2-6
V: TRBV7-8
size: .
CDR3: CASSQFGGMGANVLTF
DNA: TGTGCCAGCAGCCAATTCGGGGGGATGGGGGCCAACGTCCTGACTTTC